One and the same sample provided the 28 T cell receptor beta chains below, sequenced in a study of cytomegalovirus exposure and HLA in healthy donors. Both 60 Vbeta primers and 13 Jbeta primers went into the PCR. Data came from immunoSEQ multiplex PCR; TCRdb stores just in-frame clones and leaves some out. In the table there are roughly 230,000 clones, about 85% of which are singletons. Sequencing was performed on PBMCs. All receptors come from a girl aged 2-10 years in good health and CMV-seronegative.

This clone appeared a single time. This chain connects TRBV27 to TRBJ2-1; D unclear. CDR3 length: 15 residues. V lost 1 base and J lost 4, with 11 bases in between. Germline values: CDR1 MNHEY, CDR2 SMNVEV (reference sequence). The CDR3 DNA reads as TGTGCCAGCAGTTTATTAGTCCAGGATTACAATGAGCAGTTCTTC. Its protein is CASSLLVQDYNEQFF.

In the case of this clone: The same CDR3 arises from other DNA sequences in this sample as well. This rearrangement joins TRBV6-1 to TRBJ1-2; 8 bases map to TRBD1. The germline V gene has CDR1 MNHNS and CDR2 SASEGT. J lost 2 bases, V lost 0 bases, and 5 bases had no gene match. The CDR3 runs 16 residues. The CDR3: CASSEARQGRNYGYTF. CDR3 nucleotides: TGTGCCAGCAGTGAAGCTCGACAGGGGAGGAACTATGGCTACACCTTC.

This rearrangement joins TRBV15 to TRBJ2-1; 8 nucleotides line up with TRBD1. The CDR3 spans 16 residues. The V gene end was trimmed by 2 bases and the J gene end by 5 bases; junction bases not matched to a gene: 8. Germline CDR1 LNHNV, CDR2 YYDKDF (reference sequence). CDR3 protein: CATSRLTGVWNNEQFF. CDR3 nucleotides: TGTGCCACCAGCAGACTGACAGGGGTGTGGAACAATGAGCAGTTCTTC.

The CDR3: CSVEGTGNTEAFF. As DNA, the CDR3 is TGCAGCGTTGAAGGGACTGGGAACACTGAAGCTTTCTTT. This chain joins TRBV29-1 and TRBJ1-1, with no clear D. The V end lost 1 base, the J end lost 1 base, and 7 bases lay between the germline ends. Germline values: CDR1 SQVTM, CDR2 ANQGSEA. The CDR3 is 13 residues long.

This sequence joins TRBV19 and TRBJ1-1; perhaps TRBD1 as D (6 bases). With 3 bases removed from V and 1 base from J, the gap between germline ends came to 12 bases. CDR1 is LNHDA and CDR2 is SQIVND in the germline V gene (reference sequence). This CDR3 spans 15 amino acids. The CDR3 reads CASSIYTGKNTEAFF. The CDR3 DNA reads TGTGCCAGTAGTATCTATACAGGGAAGAACACTGAAGCTTTCTTT.

The rearrangement links TRBV27 to TRBJ2-7; 7 bases map to TRBD2. V trimming: 6 bases; J trimming: 4 bases; junction bases outside the gene matches: 9. Germline V CDR1 and CDR2: MNHEY, SMNVEV (reference sequence). CDR3 length: 14 residues. The CDR3 DNA reads as TGTGCCAGCAGCGGACGGGACTATCCTTACGAGCAGTACTTC. Protein sequence: CASSGRDYPYEQYF.

V and J are TRBV29-1 and TRBJ2-7; D may be TRBD1 (5 bases). Germline CDR1 is SQVTM and CDR2 is ANQGSEA. The V and J ends lost 6 bases and 0 bases respectively, with 12 bases between them. This CDR3 has 13 amino acids. The CDR3 coding sequence is TGCAGCGTCACAGGTCTTTACTCCTACGAGCAGTACTTC. This gives the protein CSVTGLYSYEQYF.

This chain connects TRBV10-3 to TRBJ2-7; 8 bases match TRBD2. CDR1 ENHRY and CDR2 SYGVKD come from the germline V gene. The CDR3 covers 14 residues. The trim removed 4 bases at V and 6 bases at J, leaving 8 bases unmatched. The CDR3 DNA reads as TGTGCCATCAGTGCGGGGGGGTATCGGGCCGAGCAGTACTTC. This sequence encodes CAISAGGYRAEQYF.

This CDR3 reads CASSSGGLHNSPLHF. The CDR3 nucleotides are TGTGCCAGCAGCTCGGGGGGTTTGCATAATTCACCCCTCCACTTT. The V call is TRBV11-2, the J call TRBJ1-6, with D perhaps TRBD1 (5 bases). The CDR3 extends over 15 amino acids. Germline CDR1 is SGHAT and CDR2 is FQNNGV. V dropped 4 bases and J dropped 5 bases, with 12 bases sitting between them.

V and J are TRBV6-1 and TRBJ2-3, with a weak D call TRBD1 (6 bases). V lost 5 bases to trimming and J lost 2 bases, with 14 bases between them. Germline CDR1 and CDR2: MNHNS and SASEGT. The CDR3 runs 15 residues. CDR3 residues: CASSSRPGDTDTQYF. In DNA form, the CDR3 reads TGTGCCAGCAGTAGCAGGCCAGGGGACACAGATACGCAGTATTTT.

The chain couples TRBV4-1 to TRBJ2-1; D not resolved. The CDR3 length is 14 residues. Germline values: CDR1 MGHRA, CDR2 YSYEKL. Trimming removed 0 bases from V and 3 bases from J, with 6 bases in between. The CDR3 coding sequence is TGCGCCAGCAGCCAAGATCCCCTCTACAATGAGCAGTTCTTC. Amino acids: CASSQDPLYNEQFF.

V is TRBV6-5 and J is TRBJ2-4, with a tentative D call TRBD1 (6 bases). Trimming took off 2 bases at V and 3 bases at J, with 8 bases between the two ends. The CDR3 spans 14 residues. Germline V CDR1 and CDR2: MNHEY, SVGAGI. Here the CDR3 reads CASSYSRGKNIQYF. Written as DNA, the CDR3 is TGTGCCAGCAGTTACAGCAGGGGCAAAAACATTCAGTACTTC.

As for this clone: Other DNA sequences in this specimen translate into the identical CDR3. The CDR3 DNA sequence: TGTGCCAGCAGCTTGGACGGGTACGAGCAGTACTTC. Translated, it gives CASSLDGYEQYF. J is TRBJ2-7 and V is TRBV5-4, with D uncertain. Germline V gene lookup returns CDR1 SGHNT and CDR2 YYREEE (reference sequence). This CDR3 region has 12 residues. Deletions cut 0 bases from V and 4 bases from J, with 5 bases between.

This chain connects TRBV6-5 to TRBJ2-3; 7 bases map to TRBD2. The trim removed 0 bases at V and 3 bases at J, leaving 3 bases unmatched. There are 15 residues in the CDR3. Germline-derived CDR1 and CDR2 are MNHEY and SVGAGI. CDR3 protein: CASSYSGTKTDTQYF. The CDR3 DNA reads TGTGCCAGCAGTTACTCGGGGACTAAGACAGATACGCAGTATTTT.

The genes are TRBV10-3 and TRBJ2-7; 8 nucleotides match TRBD2. V shed 4 bases and J 4 bases; nucleotides not matched to a gene: 6. Germline V lookup: CDR1 ENHRY, CDR2 SYGVKD. The CDR3 is 14 amino acids. The CDR3 sequence: CAISAGLAFYEQYF. The DNA for the CDR3 is TGTGCCATCAGTGCTGGACTAGCTTTTTACGAGCAGTACTTC.

The table lists this clone with a count of one. The V and J genes are TRBV5-1 and TRBJ2-3; TRBD1 might be the D (5 bases). Trimming pared 0 bases from V and 1 base from J, leaving 6 bases between. Germline loops: CDR1 SGHRS, CDR2 YFSETQ. The CDR3 extends over 14 amino acids. DNA of the CDR3: TGCGCCAGCAGCTTGGAGGGGCGCACAGATACGCAGTATTTT. It is translated as CASSLEGRTDTQYF.

J is TRBJ1-2 and V is TRBV30; 8 bases are shared with TRBD1. V dropped 3 bases and J dropped 6; count of bases not matched to a gene: 9. This CDR3 has 14 amino acids. Germline loops: CDR1 GTSNPN, CDR2 SVGIG (reference sequence). Written as DNA, the CDR3 is TGTGCCTGGAGGGAAACAGGGGGTAGTAATGGCTACACCTTC. Translation gives CAWRETGGSNGYTF.

V and J are TRBV30 and TRBJ2-5; TRBD2 matches 8 bases. J was trimmed by 3 bases and V by 0 bases; bases with no gene match: 15. The length of the CDR3 is 18 residues. CDR1 and CDR2 (germline): GTSNPN, SVGIG (reference sequence). CDR3: CAWSVWVAGPGWEETQYF. CDR3 nucleotides: TGTGCCTGGAGTGTATGGGTAGCGGGGCCCGGGTGGGAAGAGACCCAGTACTTC.

J is TRBJ1-5 and V is TRBV30; 7 bases line up with TRBD1. This CDR3 is built from 21 residues. V shed 0 bases, J shed 3 bases, and the junction held 23 bases outside the gene matches. Per germline, CDR1 GTSNPN and CDR2 SVGIG (reference sequence). DNA of the CDR3: TGTGCCTGGAGTGTACGGGGGGGGCTGGGGACCGACAGGGCCTACAATCAGCCCCAGCATTTT. Amino acid sequence: CAWSVRGGLGTDRAYNQPQHF.

The CDR3 loop reads CASSLEQGDTIYF. DNA for the CDR3: TGTGCCAGCAGCTTGGAGCAGGGGGACACCATATATTTT. The V gene is TRBV5-8, the J gene TRBJ1-3, with 7 bases lining up with TRBD1. The V gene end was trimmed by 0 bases and the J gene end by 8 bases; junction bases not matched to a gene: 2. Germline CDR1 and CDR2: SGHTS and YDEGEE. The CDR3 length is 13 residues.

The chain employs TRBV7-2 and TRBJ2-3; possibly TRBD2 for D (6 bases). Germline values: CDR1 SGHTA, CDR2 FQGNSA. The CDR3 consists of 17 residues. V gave up 4 bases and J gave up 2 bases, with 19 bases separating them. Here the CDR3 reads CASSSDPSGTPTDTQYF. For the CDR3, the DNA is TGTGCCAGCAGCTCTGACCCGTCCGGGACTCCCACAGATACGCAGTATTTT.

The chain uses TRBV7-8 and TRBJ2-5; 7 positions agree with TRBD2. Trimming at V came to 0 bases and at J to 0 bases, leaving 1 base not matched to a gene. From germline, CDR1 is SGHVS and CDR2 FQNEAQ. The CDR3 is 15 amino acids. CDR3 in amino acids: CASSLAGGYQETQYF. The CDR3 DNA reads as TGTGCCAGCAGCTTAGCGGGGGGGTACCAAGAGACCCAGTACTTC.

This clone was picked up one time. The chain carries TRBV10-2 and TRBJ2-7; 13 bases match TRBD2. This CDR3 has 15 residues. With V trimmed by 6 bases and J by 2 bases, 4 bases remained unmatched. Germline V gene data show CDR1 as WSHSY and CDR2 as SAAADI. The CDR3 DNA reads TGCGCCAGCAGCGCGGGACTAGCGGGGCCCTACGAGCAGTACTTC. Its protein product is CASSAGLAGPYEQYF.

This CDR3 is CASSQLSGPRRTSHYGYTF. CDR3 nucleotide sequence: TGTGCCAGCAGCCAACTGTCCGGGCCCAGGAGGACCTCCCACTATGGCTACACCTTC. The chain couples TRBV14 to TRBJ1-2; D not resolved. The CDR3 totals 19 residues. Between the trimmed V and J ends, which lost 2 bases and 3 bases, there was a span of 25 bases. Germline V lookup: CDR1 SGHDN, CDR2 FVKESK.

The rearrangement joins TRBV6-1 to TRBJ2-7; a weak D match, TRBD1 (5 bases). This CDR3 has 13 amino acids. CDR1 MNHNS and CDR2 SASEGT come from the germline V gene. Trimming left V 4 bases short and J 6 bases short, with 13 bases between. CDR3 sequence (DNA): TGTGCCAGCAGTGTTGGGGCTAGATCCGAGCAGTACTTC. Translating it yields CASSVGARSEQYF.

This clone has only one observation. The genes are TRBV6-1 and TRBJ1-5; no reliable D call. The CDR3 has 11 residues. Germline assignment: CDR1 MNHNS and CDR2 SASEGT. Between the trimmed V and J ends, which lost 3 bases and 7 bases, there was a span of 4 bases. CDR3 DNA sequence: TGTGCCAGCAGTGAGGCCCAGCCCCAGCATTTT. This gives the protein CASSEAQPQHF.

The gene calls are TRBV7-3 and TRBJ2-2; TRBD1 aligns across 10 bases. CDR1 is SGHTA and CDR2 is FQGTGA in the germline V gene. The V and J ends lost 2 bases and 7 bases, in that order; junction bases with no gene match: 16. This CDR3 has 19 residues. Written as DNA, the CDR3 is TGTGCCAGCAGCTTATTACCCTCCGGGACAGGGGAGCGCCTCGGGGAGCTGTTTTTT. Protein: CASSLLPSGTGERLGELFF.

The rearrangement joins TRBV5-4 to TRBJ2-5, with 8 positions matching TRBD2. The CDR3 length is 16 residues. The V gene end was trimmed by 0 bases and the J gene end by 5 bases; junction bases not matched to a gene: 9. Germline lookup yields CDR1 SGHNT and CDR2 YYREEE (reference sequence). DNA of the CDR3: TGTGCCAGCAGCTTGGCCCCCGGGGGCGGGGGGGAGACCCAGTACTTC. This encodes CASSLAPGGGGETQYF.